One sample yielded the 25 T cell receptor beta chains listed below, sequenced in a study of T cells in Graves' hyperthyroidism and ophthalmopathy. There were TCR beta CDR3 regions amplified from RNA transcripts. First-round RT-PCR targeting the TCR CDR3 was performed with the HTBI primer set. Each CDR3 protein is one row after TCRdb ran MiXCR on the multiplex PCR reads. Found here are some 370,000 distinct CDR3 sequences, roughly an eighth of them singletons; the top ten hold 25% to 30%. Sequences were obtained from blood. The receptors come from a man aged 45 to 65 with Graves' ophthalmopathy.

Points on this clonotype: This may be a read error, as it is one base from a much larger clone. The genes are TRBV7-9 and TRBJ1-6; no reliable D call. Trimming removed 3 bases from V and 10 bases from J, with 10 bases in between. Germline V gives CDR1 SEHNR, CDR2 FQNEAQ (reference sequence). The CDR3 covers 13 residues. As DNA, the CDR3 is TGTGCCAGCAGCTTCATGGGGATCTCACCCCTCCACTTT. It yields the protein CASSFMGISPLHF.

This clonotype was detected ten times or more. This chain uses TRBV5-1 with TRBJ1-5, with D possibly TRBD1 on 5 matching bases. Trimming left V 5 bases short and J 3 bases short, with 12 bases between. In germline, CDR1 is SGHRS, CDR2 YFSETQ. This CDR3 region has 14 residues. The CDR3, as DNA: TGCGCCAGCAGACAGGACGGTCTCAATCAGCCCCAGCATTTT. This gives the protein CASRQDGLNQPQHF.

This clonotype has a handful of counts. The rearrangement joins TRBV29-1 to TRBJ2-3; TRBD1 is a possible D gene (6 bases). Trimming took off 3 bases at V and 0 bases at J, with 13 bases between the two ends. The germline V gene has CDR1 SQVTM and CDR2 ANQGSEA. The CDR3 has 15 amino acids. CDR3: CSVDQGGVSTDTQYF. The CDR3 DNA follows: TGCAGCGTTGATCAAGGGGGTGTAAGCACAGATACGCAGTATTTT.

This clonotype was counted between two and nine times. The genes are TRBV5-1 and TRBJ1-1; TRBD1 is a possible D gene (5 bases). This CDR3 comprises 17 residues. CDR1 and CDR2 from the germline V gene are SGHRS and YFSETQ. V dropped 4 bases and J dropped 0 bases, with 19 bases sitting between them. The CDR3 sequence is CASSPNQGVLMNTEAFF. The CDR3 nucleotides read TGCGCCAGCAGCCCCAACCAGGGTGTTTTGATGAACACTGAAGCTTTCTTT.

This clonotype was counted only a few times. In nucleotides, the CDR3 is TGTGCCAGCAGCTTAGGAGGGGTTGTCACCGGGGAGCTGTTTTTT. Its protein product is CASSLGGVVTGELFF. The V and J genes are TRBV13 and TRBJ2-2; a possible D gene is TRBD1 (5 bases). Germline V gives CDR1 PRHDT, CDR2 FYEKMQ (reference sequence). The ends were cut back, 0 bases at V and 4 bases at J, with 9 bases in the middle. The CDR3 sequence is 15 residues long.

This chain uses TRBV20-1 with TRBJ1-6, with TRBD1 matching 7 bases. This CDR3 contains 15 residues. The germline gives CDR1 DFQATT, CDR2 SNEGSKA (reference sequence). V was pared by 2 bases and J by 8 bases, with 9 bases of the junction left unmatched. In DNA form, the CDR3 reads TGCAGTGCTAGATCGACAGGGCAGATAGATTCACCCCTCCACTTT. Translated: CSARSTGQIDSPLHF.

This clonotype was seen ten or more times. J is TRBJ2-3 and V is TRBV20-1; D is possibly TRBD1 (6 bases). V shed 1 base and J shed 3 bases, with 8 bases lying between them. Germline V CDR1 and CDR2: DFQATT, SNEGSKA (reference sequence). The CDR3 has 13 residues. In nucleotides, the CDR3 is TGCAGTGCTAGAGTAGGGGGAACAGATACGCAGTATTTT. Amino acids: CSARVGGTDTQYF.

The rearrangement links TRBV29-1 to TRBJ2-3; a possible D gene is TRBD2 (5 bases). The CDR3 covers 14 residues. Germline V CDR1 and CDR2: SQVTM, ANQGSEA. V shed 6 bases and J shed 3 bases, with 16 bases lying between them. CDR3 nucleotides: TGCAGCGTGGCCCCAGGACTCGTAACAGATACGCAGTATTTT. This encodes CSVAPGLVTDTQYF.

The CDR3: CASSGRWQDTQYF. The CDR3, as DNA: TGTGCGAGCTCTGGGAGGTGGCAAGATACGCAGTATTTT. The rearrangement links TRBV5-6 to TRBJ2-3, with D perhaps TRBD2 (6 bases). Per the germline V gene, CDR1 is SGHDT and CDR2 is YYEEEE. The CDR3 consists of 13 residues. Looking up the rest from reference TRBV5-6 and TRBJ2-3 gives the full variable domain: DAGVTQSPTHLIKTRGQQVTLRCSPKSGHDTVSWYQQALGQGPQFIFQYYEEEERQRGNFPDRFSGHQFPNYSSELNVNALLLGDSALYLCASSGRWQDTQYFGPGTRLTVL.

This clonotype has at least ten counts. V and J are TRBV4-1 and TRBJ2-7, with 8 bases fitting TRBD1. The V and J ends lost 3 bases and 1 base, in that order; junction bases with no gene match: 5. The CDR3 loop spans 15 amino acids. Germline CDR1 reads MGHRA; CDR2 reads YSYEKL. DNA for the CDR3: TGCGCCAGCAGCCAGCAGGACAGGGATTCCTACGAGCAGTACTTC. Amino acid sequence: CASSQQDRDSYEQYF.

The table lists this clonotype with a few counts. CDR3: CASSSTGKSPIGYTF. The CDR3 DNA reads TGTGCCAGCAGCTCAACCGGGAAATCCCCTATTGGCTACACCTTC. J is TRBJ1-2 and V is TRBV7-9; the D is unclear. Germline V gives CDR1 SEHNR, CDR2 FQNEAQ (reference sequence). The CDR3 has 15 residues. Trimming stripped 4 bases from V and 7 bases from J, with 19 bases between.

This chain links TRBV11-2 with TRBJ2-7; 11 bases are a match to TRBD2. The trim removed 2 bases at V and 3 bases at J, leaving 9 bases unmatched. The CDR3 runs 17 residues. Germline CDR1 and CDR2: SGHAT and FQNNGV. This CDR3 is CASSLHKASGRIYEQYF. Here the CDR3 DNA reads TGTGCCAGCAGCTTACATAAGGCTAGCGGGAGGATCTACGAGCAGTACTTC. The whole variable domain, remainder taken from reference TRBV11-2 and TRBJ2-7, is EAGVAQSPRYKIIEKRQSVAFWCNPISGHATLYWYQQILGQGPKLLIQFQNNGVVDDSQLPKDRFSAERLKGVDSTLKIQPAKLEDSAVYLCASSLHKASGRIYEQYFGPGTRLTVT.

This clonotype was seen ten or more times. The chain's CDR3 is CSADKDGASTEAFF. CDR3 DNA sequence: TGCAGTGCCGACAAGGACGGGGCGAGCACTGAAGCTTTCTTT. This sequence joins TRBV20-1 and TRBJ1-1; possible D gene TRBD1, 5 bases. V shed 6 bases and J shed 4 bases, with 18 bases lying between them. Germline V gene sequence: CDR1 DFQATT, CDR2 SNEGSKA (reference sequence). CDR3 length: 14 residues.

This clonotype was counted many times. This sequence joins TRBV7-9 and TRBJ2-1; D is tentatively TRBD1 or TRBD2 (5 bases each). This CDR3 comprises 15 residues. Germline V gives CDR1 SEHNR, CDR2 FQNEAQ (reference sequence). Deletions cut 5 bases from V and 3 bases from J, with 14 bases between. Here the CDR3 reads CASSRGDRRYNEQFF. The CDR3, as DNA: TGTGCCAGCAGCCGAGGGGATAGGCGCTACAATGAGCAGTTCTTC.

This clonotype was seen repeatedly, ten times or more. This chain connects TRBV7-8 to TRBJ2-2; weak D call: TRBD1 (5 bases). Trimming stripped 3 bases from V and 0 bases from J, with 14 bases between. The germline CDR1 and CDR2 sequences are SGHVS and FQNEAQ. The CDR3 spans 17 residues. The CDR3 loop is CASSFGAREANTGELFF. In DNA, the CDR3 is TGTGCCAGCAGCTTTGGGGCTCGCGAAGCGAACACCGGGGAGCTGTTTTTT.

This clonotype was counted between two and nine times. The rearrangement joins TRBV28 to TRBJ2-3; 8 positions agree with TRBD2. Per germline, CDR1 MDHEN and CDR2 SYDVKM. The CDR3 has 14 residues. V shed 6 bases, J shed 7 bases, and the junction held 9 bases outside the gene matches. CDR3 loop: CASRERELPNTQYF. The CDR3 DNA sequence: TGTGCCAGCAGGGAGCGGGAGTTGCCAAATACGCAGTATTTT.

This clonotype was observed a handful of times. V is TRBV29-1 and J is TRBJ2-1; D might be TRBD2 (6 bases). The CDR3 covers 13 residues. The V end lost 4 bases, the J end lost 4 bases, and 11 bases lay between the germline ends. Germline V gene sequence: CDR1 SQVTM, CDR2 ANQGSEA. The CDR3 sequence: CSVVWGLYNEQFF. DNA for the CDR3: TGCAGCGTTGTATGGGGACTGTACAATGAGCAGTTCTTC.

This clonotype was counted between two and nine times. The chain uses TRBV7-9 and TRBJ1-1; D unclear. Trimming took 8 bases from V and 8 from J, leaving 18 bases between them. CDR3 length equals 13 residues. Looked up from germline, CDR1 is SEHNR and CDR2 is FQNEAQ (reference sequence). In DNA, the CDR3 is TGTGCCAGCCAAGAAACAGCAGTTGGCGAAGCTTTCTTT. Amino acid sequence: CASQETAVGEAFF.

This clonotype appeared a few times. J is TRBJ2-1 and V is TRBV5-1; the match to TRBD2 covers 8 bases. CDR3 size: 16 residues. Germline assignment: CDR1 SGHRS and CDR2 YFSETQ. With V trimmed by 0 bases and J by 0 bases, 2 bases remained unmatched. In DNA form, the CDR3 reads TGCGCCAGCAGCTTGGTAGCGGGGCCCTCCTACAATGAGCAGTTCTTC. It codes for CASSLVAGPSYNEQFF. The whole variable domain, remainder taken from reference TRBV5-1 and TRBJ2-1, is KAGVTQTPRYLIKTRGQQVTLSCSPISGHRSVSWYQQTPGQGLQFLFEYFSETQRNKGNFPGRFSGRQFSNSRSEMNVSTLELGDSALYLCASSLVAGPSYNEQFFGPGTRLTVL.

This clonotype was counted many times. The chain is built from TRBV12-3 or TRBV12-4 and TRBJ1-5; D is unresolved. V lost 2 bases to trimming and J lost 2 bases, with 10 bases between them. This CDR3 has 15 amino acids. CDR3 loop: CASSLTPGGNQPQHF. The CDR3 DNA sequence: TGTGCCAGCAGTTTAACCCCTGGGGGCAATCAGCCCCAGCATTTT.

The V call is TRBV6-5, the J call TRBJ2-7, with a tentative D call TRBD2 (6 bases). CDR1 and CDR2 from the germline V gene are MNHEY and SVGAGI. The CDR3 sequence is 16 residues long. V lost 0 bases, J lost 2 bases, and 14 bases lay in between. DNA of the CDR3: TGTGCCAGCAGTTACTCGATTTCTAGCGAGACCTACGAGCAGTACTTC. Its translation is CASSYSISSETYEQYF.

The table lists this clonotype with many counts. The chain uses TRBV7-6 and TRBJ2-3; D perhaps matches TRBD1 (6 bases). The germline V gene encodes CDR1 SGHVS and CDR2 FNYEAQ. The CDR3 is 15 amino acids. Between the trimmed V and J ends, which lost 1 base and 1 base, there was a span of 9 bases. Written as DNA, the CDR3 is TGTGCCAGCAGCTTAGAGTCAGGGGGCACAGATACGCAGTATTTT. Amino acids: CASSLESGGTDTQYF.

This clonotype occurred many times. The rearrangement joins TRBV27 to TRBJ2-3; possible D gene TRBD2, 5 bases. Germline assignment: CDR1 MNHEY and CDR2 SMNVEV (reference sequence). The V and J ends lost 9 bases and 2 bases respectively, with 18 bases between them. The CDR3 runs 15 residues. Here the CDR3 DNA reads TGTGCCAGTTGCCGGACTGGAGGAAACACAGATACGCAGTATTTT. This encodes CASCRTGGNTDTQYF.

CDR3 in DNA: TGTGCCACCAGCAGACGGACAGGCGGGTACCAAGAGACCCAGTACTTC. Protein product: CATSRRTGGYQETQYF. The J gene is TRBJ2-5, the V gene TRBV15; 7 bases are shared with TRBD1. Germline V CDR1 and CDR2: LNHNV, YYDKDF (reference sequence). CDR3 length equals 16 residues. V lost 2 bases, J lost 0 bases, and 6 bases stayed unmatched.

This clonotype was counted ten times or more. A read error may produce the germline difference seen at one junction end. The rearrangement joins TRBV29-1 to TRBJ2-1; D might be TRBD1 (5 bases). The germline CDR1 and CDR2 sequences are SQVTM and ANQGSEA. There are 15 residues in the CDR3. DNA of the CDR3: TGCAGCGTAGAAGGGCAGGGTCGGAACTACAATGAGCAGTTCTTC. It codes for CSVEGQGRNYNEQFF.